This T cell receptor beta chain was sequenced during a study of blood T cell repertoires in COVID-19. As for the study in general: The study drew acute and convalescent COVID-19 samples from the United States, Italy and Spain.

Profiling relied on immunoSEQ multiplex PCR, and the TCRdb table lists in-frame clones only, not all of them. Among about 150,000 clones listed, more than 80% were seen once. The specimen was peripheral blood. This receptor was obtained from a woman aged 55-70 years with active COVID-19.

The CDR3, as DNA: TGTGCCAGCCACCAGGCGCCGGACCAAGAGACCCAGTACTTC. Amino acids: CASHQAPDQETQYF. The genes are TRBV3-1 (or the pseudogene TRBV3-2) and TRBJ2-5, with D unclear. The germline V and J ends were trimmed by 8 bases and 0 bases, with 13 bases remaining between them. The V gene's germline CDR1 is LGHDT and CDR2 YNNKEL (reference sequence). This CDR3 has 14 amino acids.